The 30 T cell receptor beta chains below all came from one sample that was sequenced in a study of blood T cell repertoires in COVID-19. Generated by immunoSEQ multiplex PCR, the TCRdb table keeps only in-frame clones and is missing some. Found here are approximately 390,000 clones, 90% of them singletons; the top ten hold approximately 7%. The sequencing input was peripheral blood. The receptor set was obtained from a man between 18 and 35 years old with active or convalescent COVID-19.

V usage is TRBV7-2 and J usage is TRBJ2-1, with a tentative D call TRBD2 (6 bases). Germline V CDR1 and CDR2: SGHTA, FQGNSA. The CDR3 sequence is 16 residues long. The CDR3 is CVATGGGVSSYNEQFF. As DNA, the CDR3 is TGTGTGGCGACCGGCGGCGGGGTGAGCTCCTACAATGAGCAGTTCTTC.

The chain is built from TRBV3-1 (or the pseudogene TRBV3-2) and TRBJ1-1, with D perhaps matching TRBD1 (5 bases). The ends were cut back, 3 bases at V and 5 bases at J, with 16 bases in the middle. CDR1 and CDR2 from the germline V gene are LGHDT and YNNKEL (reference sequence). The CDR3 is 15 residues long. The CDR3 coding sequence is TGTGCCAGCAGCCAGCTCAGGGCATTGGGAACTGAAGCTTTCTTT. This gives the protein CASSQLRALGTEAFF.

This sequence joins TRBV2 and TRBJ1-3, with a possible D match to TRBD1 (6 bases). The germline CDR1 and CDR2 sequences are SNHLY and FYNNEI. The V gene lost 6 bases and the J gene lost 4 bases, with 10 bases spanning the gap. The CDR3 is made up of 13 amino acids. CDR3 protein: CASRDSGGNTIYF. CDR3 nucleotides: TGTGCCAGCAGGGACAGTGGCGGAAACACCATATATTTT.

This chain uses TRBV7-2 with TRBJ1-6, with a possible D match to TRBD1 (5 bases). The CDR3 is 15 residues long. The V end lost 1 base, the J end lost 12 bases, and 16 bases lay between the germline ends. The germline CDR1 and CDR2 sequences are SGHTA and FQGNSA. CDR3 bases: TGTGCCAGCAGCTTAGAAGGGGCAGGTCAGGAACCCCTCCACTTT. Its protein is CASSLEGAGQEPLHF.

This chain links TRBV6-2 or TRBV6-3 with TRBJ1-4; TRBD1 aligns across 9 bases. This CDR3 has 15 residues. J was trimmed by 5 bases and V by 2 bases; bases with no gene match: 3. Germline assignment: CDR1 MNHEY and CDR2 SVGEGT. The CDR3 region has the DNA TGTGCCAGCAGTTACGGGACAGGGCCCAATGAAAAACTGTTTTTT. The encoded protein is CASSYGTGPNEKLFF.

The chain is built from TRBV6-4 and TRBJ2-1, with D hard to call. Trimming shortened V by 3 bases and J by 2 bases, and 11 bases separated the two germline ends. CDR1 is MRHNA and CDR2 is SNTAGT in the germline V gene. The CDR3 is made up of 15 amino acids. The CDR3 DNA reads TGTGCCAGCAGTGAGTCTAGATTTACCTACAATGAGCAGTTCTTC. Translated, it gives CASSESRFTYNEQFF.

The chain carries TRBV7-3 and TRBJ2-3, with TRBD1 as a possible D gene (6 bases). This CDR3 contains 13 residues. V was cut by 8 bases and J by 1 base, with 10 bases left in between. Germline V lookup: CDR1 SGHTA, CDR2 FQGTGA. CDR3 sequence reads: CASQGIGTDTQYF. CDR3 nucleotides: TGTGCCAGCCAGGGGATTGGCACAGATACGCAGTATTTT. The full variable domain, in which reference TRBV7-3 and TRBJ2-3 provide the parts outside the CDR3, is GAGVSQTPSNKVTEKGKYVELRCDPISGHTALYWYRQSLGQGPEFLIYFQGTGAADDSGLPNDRFFAVRPEGSVSTLKIQRTERGDSAVYLCASQGIGTDTQYFGPGTRLTVL.

The V and J genes are TRBV19 and TRBJ1-2; D unclear. Trimming took off 6 bases at V and 1 base at J, with 6 bases between the two ends. This CDR3 spans 12 amino acids. Looked up from germline, CDR1 is LNHDA and CDR2 is SQIVND (reference sequence). CDR3: CASSPVNYGYTF. The CDR3 DNA follows: TGTGCCAGTAGCCCCGTTAACTATGGCTACACCTTC.

The chain links TRBV6-5 to TRBJ1-1; 8 bases agree with TRBD1. Germline loops: CDR1 MNHEY, CDR2 SVGAGI. The CDR3 is made up of 15 amino acids. The J segment lost 4 bases and the V segment lost 4 bases, leaving 8 bases of the junction unmatched. CDR3 nucleotides: TGTGCCAGCAGTTTCGGACAGGGATTTATCACTGAAGCTTTCTTT. This sequence encodes CASSFGQGFITEAFF.

The CDR3 here is CASSLPGQSHYEQYF. The DNA of the CDR3 is TGTGCCAGCAGTTTACCGGGACAGTCACACTACGAGCAGTACTTC. The V gene is TRBV28, the J gene TRBJ2-7; TRBD1 aligns across 7 bases. There are 15 residues in the CDR3. CDR1 MDHEN and CDR2 SYDVKM come from the germline V gene. V trimming: 2 bases; J trimming: 3 bases; junction bases outside the gene matches: 7.

The chain recombines TRBV9 with TRBJ2-3; TRBD2 matches at 7 bases. The V gene end was trimmed by 2 bases and the J gene end by 2 bases; junction bases not matched to a gene: 5. The CDR3 extends over 15 amino acids. CDR1 is SGDLS and CDR2 is YYNGEE in the germline V gene. The CDR3 here is CASSVASGYTDTQYF. The CDR3 DNA reads TGTGCCAGCAGCGTGGCTAGCGGCTACACAGATACGCAGTATTTT.

V is TRBV19 and J is TRBJ2-2; 7 bases map to TRBD2. The CDR3 totals 15 residues. J gave up 5 bases and V 7 bases, and 10 bases lay outside the gene matches. Germline V gene data show CDR1 as LNHDA and CDR2 as SQIVND (reference sequence). The DNA of the CDR3 is TGTGCCAGTACGCCCATCAGGACTAGGACCGGGGAGCTGTTTTTT. It codes for CASTPIRTRTGELFF.

V usage is TRBV7-9 and J usage is TRBJ1-4; D is undetermined. Trimming removed 0 bases from V and 7 bases from J, with 18 bases in between. From germline, CDR1 is SEHNR and CDR2 FQNEAQ (reference sequence). CDR3 length: 17 amino acids. In DNA, the CDR3 is TGTGCCAGCAGCTTAGCGAAAAGGAACTTCGGAGCTGAAAAACTGTTTTTT. Its protein is CASSLAKRNFGAEKLFF.

The chain has TRBV27 and TRBJ1-1; weak D call: TRBD1 (5 bases). The CDR3 has 11 residues. Trimming cost V 10 bases and J 6 bases, with 12 bases left between them. CDR1 MNHEY and CDR2 SMNVEV come from the germline V gene (reference sequence). DNA of the CDR3: TGTGCCACCACAAGGGGCCCTGAAGCTTTCTTT. Its translation: CATTRGPEAFF.

The J gene is TRBJ1-2, the V gene TRBV28; 9 bases are shared with TRBD1. The length of the CDR3 is 14 residues. Trimming cost V 7 bases and J 8 bases; bases outside gene matches: 11. Germline V gene data show CDR1 as MDHEN and CDR2 as SYDVKM. The CDR3, as DNA: TGTGCCAGCACCAATGGACAGGGGAGGACCGGCTACACCTTC. Protein sequence: CASTNGQGRTGYTF.

This chain links TRBV7-8 with TRBJ2-7; D call uncertain. The CDR3 totals 14 residues. Per the germline V gene, CDR1 is SGHVS and CDR2 is FQNEAQ. Trimming left V 6 bases short and J 0 bases short, with 12 bases between. The DNA for the CDR3 is TGTGCCAGCAGAAAACGTGGAGTCTCCTACGAGCAGTACTTC. Encoded protein: CASRKRGVSYEQYF.

This chain uses TRBV30 with TRBJ1-5, with D maybe TRBD1 (5 bases). CDR3 length: 13 residues. Trimming removed 5 bases at V and 6 bases at J, with 14 bases between. In germline, CDR1 is GTSNPN, CDR2 SVGIG (reference sequence). This CDR3 is CAWSQGSGQPQHF. The CDR3 nucleotides are TGTGCCTGGTCTCAGGGTTCAGGTCAGCCCCAGCATTTT.

The chain combines TRBV5-8 with TRBJ1-1, with D uncertain. Germline V gene lookup returns CDR1 SGHTS and CDR2 YDEGEE. CDR3 length: 15 residues. Trimming took off 0 bases at V and 0 bases at J, with 9 bases between the two ends. CDR3 in DNA: TGTGCCAGCAGCTTGGATACCGGGATGAACACTGAAGCTTTCTTT. Translation gives CASSLDTGMNTEAFF.

The chain uses TRBV29-1 and TRBJ1-3, with D possibly being TRBD1 (5 bases). Germline assignment: CDR1 SQVTM and CDR2 ANQGSEA. Trimming took off 4 bases at V and 4 bases at J, with 14 bases between the two ends. The CDR3 runs 14 residues. CDR3 bases: TGCAGCGTTGGGATTGGGGGGAAAGGAAACACCATATATTTT. The encoded protein is CSVGIGGKGNTIYF.

Comments on this clone: Other nucleotide sequences in the sample specify the same CDR3. The V and J genes are TRBV30 and TRBJ1-6, with 8 bases aligning to TRBD1. Losses at the gene ends were 0 bases for V and 9 bases for J; bases not matched to a gene: 1. Germline values: CDR1 GTSNPN, CDR2 SVGIG (reference sequence). The CDR3 has 13 amino acids. The CDR3 nucleotides read TGTGCCTGGAGTGTACAGGGGGGTTCACCCCTCCACTTT. It encodes CAWSVQGGSPLHF. Full variable domain (rest looked up from reference TRBV30 and TRBJ1-6): SQTIHQWPATLVQPVGSPLSLECTVEGTSNPNLYWYRQAAGRGLQLLFYSVGIGQISSEVPQNLSASRPQDRQFILSSKKLLLSDSGFYLCAWSVQGGSPLHFGNGTRLTVT.

V is TRBV3-1 (or the pseudogene TRBV3-2) and J is TRBJ1-1; D remains ambiguous. Germline V lookup: CDR1 LGHDT, CDR2 YNNKEL (reference sequence). V gave up 0 bases and J gave up 14 bases, with 16 bases separating them. The CDR3 is made up of 13 amino acids. Here the CDR3 DNA reads TGTGCCAGCAGCCAAGATTACGGTCCCGGAGGCTTCTTT. Encoded protein: CASSQDYGPGGFF.

This clone was seen once. The chain combines TRBV7-3 with TRBJ2-7; 8 nucleotides agree with TRBD1. CDR1 SGHTA and CDR2 FQGTGA come from the germline V gene. Losses at the gene ends were 10 bases for V and 0 bases for J; bases not matched to a gene: 8. This CDR3 comprises 14 residues. CDR3 in amino acids: CAIITGQGSYEQYF. The CDR3 nucleotides read TGTGCCATAATCACAGGACAGGGCTCCTACGAGCAGTACTTC.

The chain couples TRBV10-3 to TRBJ2-7; D is unclear. This CDR3 has 13 residues. The germline V gene has CDR1 ENHRY and CDR2 SYGVKD. The V gene lost 10 bases and the J gene lost 1 base, with 14 bases spanning the gap. CDR3 sequence (DNA): TGTGCCACCACTGGTCTCATTTCCTACGAGCAGTACTTC. Translating it yields CATTGLISYEQYF.

The V call is TRBV27, the J call TRBJ1-2; the D gene is possibly TRBD1 (6 bases). Trimming removed 3 bases at V and 6 bases at J, with 14 bases between. Germline CDR1 MNHEY, CDR2 SMNVEV (reference sequence). The CDR3 is 14 residues long. The CDR3 nucleotides read TGTGCCAGCAGTTTGGGGGCCGCGCAACATGGCTACACCTTC. Translation gives CASSLGAAQHGYTF.

The chain couples TRBV28 to TRBJ2-5; 8 bases fit TRBD1. The V segment lost 3 bases and the J segment 5 bases; nucleotides outside the gene matches: 8. The CDR3 runs 15 residues. CDR1 is MDHEN, CDR2 SYDVKM, per germline. CDR3 residues: CASSFISGGKETQYF. The CDR3 nucleotides are TGTGCCAGCAGTTTCATATCAGGGGGCAAGGAGACCCAGTACTTC.

The chain joins TRBV28 to TRBJ2-1; D perhaps matches TRBD2 (7 bases). The CDR3 loop spans 16 amino acids. Trimming removed 3 bases from V and 0 bases from J, with 12 bases in between. Germline V gives CDR1 MDHEN, CDR2 SYDVKM. CDR3 loop: CASSLRGPSSYNEQFF. The CDR3 region has the DNA TGTGCCAGCAGTTTGCGGGGGCCGAGCTCCTACAATGAGCAGTTCTTC.

CDR3: CASSLSSSGRWYEQYF. The DNA for the CDR3 is TGTGCCAGCAGTTTATCTTCTAGCGGGAGATGGTACGAGCAGTACTTC. V usage is TRBV27 and J usage is TRBJ2-7; TRBD2 agrees at 10 bases. V shed 0 bases, J shed 4 bases, and the junction held 6 bases outside the gene matches. CDR1 and CDR2 from the germline V gene are MNHEY and SMNVEV (reference sequence). There are 16 residues in the CDR3.

CDR3 DNA sequence: TGCAGTGCTAGTCCCCCCGGGACAGGGAAGCCCCAGCATTTT. Translation: CSASPPGTGKPQHF. The rearrangement uses TRBV20-1 and TRBJ1-5; 9 nucleotides align to TRBD1. The trim removed 3 bases at V and 8 bases at J, leaving 8 bases unmatched. This CDR3 spans 14 amino acids. In germline, CDR1 is DFQATT, CDR2 SNEGSKA (reference sequence).

The chain recombines TRBV3-1 (or the pseudogene TRBV3-2) with TRBJ1-6; D unclear. Trimming removed 5 bases at V and 8 bases at J, with 13 bases between. The germline V gene encodes CDR1 LGHDT and CDR2 YNNKEL (reference sequence). The CDR3 runs to 14 residues. The CDR3 loop is CASSSPASHSPLHF. CDR3 coding DNA: TGTGCCAGCAGCTCCCCCGCGTCCCATTCACCCCTCCACTTT.

The chain joins TRBV11-2 to TRBJ2-7; a possible D gene is TRBD1 (5 bases). Trimming left V 0 bases short and J 7 bases short, with 19 bases between. This CDR3 is 16 amino acids long. Germline CDR1 SGHAT, CDR2 FQNNGV. CDR3: CASSLDFRTQAGEQYF. The CDR3 DNA sequence: TGTGCCAGCAGCTTAGATTTCCGGACACAGGCAGGGGAGCAGTACTTC. Full variable domain (remainder filled in from reference TRBV11-2 and TRBJ2-7): EAGVAQSPRYKIIEKRQSVAFWCNPISGHATLYWYQQILGQGPKLLIQFQNNGVVDDSQLPKDRFSAERLKGVDSTLKIQPAKLEDSAVYLCASSLDFRTQAGEQYFGPGTRLTVT.